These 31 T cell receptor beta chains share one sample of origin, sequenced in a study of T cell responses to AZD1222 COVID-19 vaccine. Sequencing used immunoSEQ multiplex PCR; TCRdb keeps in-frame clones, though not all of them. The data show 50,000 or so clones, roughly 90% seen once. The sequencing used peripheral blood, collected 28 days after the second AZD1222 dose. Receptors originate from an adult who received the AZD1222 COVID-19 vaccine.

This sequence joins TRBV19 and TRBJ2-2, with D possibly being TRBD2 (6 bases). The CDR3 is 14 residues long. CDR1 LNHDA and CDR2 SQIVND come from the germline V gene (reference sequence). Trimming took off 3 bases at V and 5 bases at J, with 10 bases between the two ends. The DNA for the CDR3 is TGTGCCAGTAGTATGGGCGGGATAACCGGGGAGCTGTTTTTT. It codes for CASSMGGITGELFF.

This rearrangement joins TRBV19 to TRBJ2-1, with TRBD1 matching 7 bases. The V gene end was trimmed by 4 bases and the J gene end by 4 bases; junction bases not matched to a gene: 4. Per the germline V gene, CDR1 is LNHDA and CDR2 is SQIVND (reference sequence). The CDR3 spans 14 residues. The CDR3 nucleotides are TGTGCCAGTAGTAACCGGGACAGATACAATGAGCAGTTCTTC. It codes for CASSNRDRYNEQFF.

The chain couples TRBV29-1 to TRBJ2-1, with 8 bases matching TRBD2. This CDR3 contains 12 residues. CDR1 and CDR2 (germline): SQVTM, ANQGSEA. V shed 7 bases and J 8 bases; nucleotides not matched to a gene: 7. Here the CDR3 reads CSGTSLSDEQFF. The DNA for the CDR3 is TGCAGCGGGACTAGCCTTTCCGATGAGCAGTTCTTC.

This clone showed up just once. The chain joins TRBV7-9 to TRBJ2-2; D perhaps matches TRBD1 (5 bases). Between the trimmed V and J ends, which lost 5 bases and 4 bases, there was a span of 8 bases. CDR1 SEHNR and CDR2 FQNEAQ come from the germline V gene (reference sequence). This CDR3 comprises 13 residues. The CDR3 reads CASSQGSTGELFF. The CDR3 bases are TGTGCCAGCAGCCAGGGTTCCACCGGGGAGCTGTTTTTT.

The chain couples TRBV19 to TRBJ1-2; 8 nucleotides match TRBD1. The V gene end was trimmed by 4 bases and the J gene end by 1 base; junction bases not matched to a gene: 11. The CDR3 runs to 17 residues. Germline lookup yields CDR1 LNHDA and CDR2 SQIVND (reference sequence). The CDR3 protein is CASSSSGQAILNYGYTF. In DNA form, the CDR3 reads TGTGCCAGTAGTAGTTCGGGACAGGCCATTCTTAACTATGGCTACACCTTC.

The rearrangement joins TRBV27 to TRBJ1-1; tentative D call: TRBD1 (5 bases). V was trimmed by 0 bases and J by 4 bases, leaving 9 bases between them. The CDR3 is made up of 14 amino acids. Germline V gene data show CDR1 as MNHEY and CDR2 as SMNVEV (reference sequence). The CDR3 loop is CASSLSPRGTEAFF. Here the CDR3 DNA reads TGTGCCAGCAGTTTATCGCCGAGGGGCACTGAAGCTTTCTTT.

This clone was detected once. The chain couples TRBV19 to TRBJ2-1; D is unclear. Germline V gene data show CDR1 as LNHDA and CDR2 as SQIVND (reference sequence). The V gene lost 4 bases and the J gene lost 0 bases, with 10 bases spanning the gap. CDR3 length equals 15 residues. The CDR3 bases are TGTGCCAGTAGTACCATAACTCGCTCCTACAATGAGCAGTTCTTC. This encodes CASSTITRSYNEQFF.

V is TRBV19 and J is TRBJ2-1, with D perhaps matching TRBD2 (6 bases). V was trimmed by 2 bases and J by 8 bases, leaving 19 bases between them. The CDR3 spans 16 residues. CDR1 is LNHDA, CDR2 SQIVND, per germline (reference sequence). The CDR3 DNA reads TGTGCCAGTAGTATAAATTCGCGGGAACTACGACATGAGCAGTTCTTC. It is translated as CASSINSRELRHEQFF.

The CDR3 here is CASRQGANQPQHF. The CDR3 DNA reads as TGTGCCAGCCGCCAGGGTGCAAATCAGCCCCAGCATTTT. The gene calls are TRBV12-3 or TRBV12-4 and TRBJ1-5; D perhaps matches TRBD1 (5 bases). The germline V and J ends were trimmed by 8 bases and 4 bases, with 12 bases remaining between them. The CDR3 runs 13 residues.

The CDR3 is CASSLQGNTEAFF. The CDR3 DNA reads as TGTGCCAGCAGCTTACAGGGAAACACTGAAGCTTTCTTT. The genes are TRBV7-2 and TRBJ1-1; weak D call: TRBD1 (5 bases). Trimming stripped 2 bases from V and 2 bases from J, with 6 bases between. The CDR3 covers 13 residues. In germline, CDR1 is SGHTA, CDR2 FQGNSA.

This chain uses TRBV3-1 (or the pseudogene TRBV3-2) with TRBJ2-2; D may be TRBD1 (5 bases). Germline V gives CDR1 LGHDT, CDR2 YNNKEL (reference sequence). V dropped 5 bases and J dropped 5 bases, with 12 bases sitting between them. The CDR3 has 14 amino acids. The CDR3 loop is CASSFRTRTGELFF. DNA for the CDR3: TGTGCCAGCAGCTTTCGGACACGGACCGGGGAGCTGTTTTTT.

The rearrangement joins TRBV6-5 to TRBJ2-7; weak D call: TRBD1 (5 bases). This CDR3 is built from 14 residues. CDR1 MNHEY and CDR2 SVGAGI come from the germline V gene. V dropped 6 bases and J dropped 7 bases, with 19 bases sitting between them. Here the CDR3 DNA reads TGTGCCAGCAGGAGAAAAATAATCAGGGATGAGCAGTACTTC. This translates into CASRRKIIRDEQYF.

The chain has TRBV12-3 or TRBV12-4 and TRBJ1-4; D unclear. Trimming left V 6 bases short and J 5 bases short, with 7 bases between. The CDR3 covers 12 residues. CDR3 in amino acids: CASRGPNEKLFF. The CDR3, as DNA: TGTGCCAGCAGGGGCCCGAATGAAAAACTGTTTTTT.

The CDR3 reads CASPQGLNTEAFF. The CDR3 DNA reads TGTGCCAGCCCCCAGGGGTTGAACACTGAAGCTTTCTTT. The chain carries TRBV18 and TRBJ1-1; perhaps TRBD1 as D (6 bases). The V gene lost 8 bases and the J gene lost 0 bases, with 10 bases spanning the gap. In germline, CDR1 is KGHSH, CDR2 LQKENI. CDR3 length: 13 amino acids.

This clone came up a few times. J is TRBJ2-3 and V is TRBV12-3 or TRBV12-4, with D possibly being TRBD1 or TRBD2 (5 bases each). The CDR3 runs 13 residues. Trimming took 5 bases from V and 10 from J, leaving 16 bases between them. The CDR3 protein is CASSLIRDAPQYF. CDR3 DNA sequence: TGTGCCAGCAGTCTAATACGGGACGCTCCGCAGTATTTT.

CDR3 in amino acids: CASSLSLAESTDTQYF. CDR3 bases: TGTGCCAGCAGTTTATCGCTAGCGGAAAGCACAGATACGCAGTATTTT. The chain employs TRBV27 and TRBJ2-3, with 7 bases matching TRBD2. V lost 0 bases to trimming and J lost 0 bases; unmatched junction nucleotides: 3. The CDR3 is made up of 16 amino acids. The germline gives CDR1 MNHEY, CDR2 SMNVEV (reference sequence).

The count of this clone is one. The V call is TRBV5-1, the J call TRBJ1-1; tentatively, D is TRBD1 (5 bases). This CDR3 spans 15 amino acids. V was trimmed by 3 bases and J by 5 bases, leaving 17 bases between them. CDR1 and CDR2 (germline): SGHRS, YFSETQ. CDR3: CASSSSGGGGTEAFF. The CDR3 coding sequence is TGCGCCAGCAGCTCCAGCGGCGGGGGTGGTACTGAAGCTTTCTTT.

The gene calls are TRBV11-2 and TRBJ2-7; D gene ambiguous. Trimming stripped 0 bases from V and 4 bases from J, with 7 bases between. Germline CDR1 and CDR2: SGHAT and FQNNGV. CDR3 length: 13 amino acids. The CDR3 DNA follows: TGTGCCAGCAGCTTAGAGGTGCCATACGAGCAGTACTTC. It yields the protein CASSLEVPYEQYF.

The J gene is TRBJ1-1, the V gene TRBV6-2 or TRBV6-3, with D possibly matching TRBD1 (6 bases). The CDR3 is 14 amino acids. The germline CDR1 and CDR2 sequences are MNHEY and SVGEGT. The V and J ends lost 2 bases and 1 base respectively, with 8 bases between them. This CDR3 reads CASSYRGQNTEAFF. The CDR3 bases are TGTGCCAGCAGTTACCGGGGGCAGAACACTGAAGCTTTCTTT.

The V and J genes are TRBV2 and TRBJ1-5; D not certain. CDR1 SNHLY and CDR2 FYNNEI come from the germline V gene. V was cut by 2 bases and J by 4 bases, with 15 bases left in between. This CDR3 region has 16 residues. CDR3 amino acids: CASSELPPGQNQPQHF. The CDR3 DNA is TGTGCCAGCAGTGAACTGCCCCCTGGCCAGAATCAGCCCCAGCATTTT.

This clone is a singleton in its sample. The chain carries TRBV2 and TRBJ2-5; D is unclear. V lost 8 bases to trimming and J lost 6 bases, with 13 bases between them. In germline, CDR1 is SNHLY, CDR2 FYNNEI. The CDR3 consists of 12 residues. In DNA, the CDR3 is TGTGCCAGCGTACCCCTTAGGCAGACCCAGTACTTC. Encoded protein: CASVPLRQTQYF.

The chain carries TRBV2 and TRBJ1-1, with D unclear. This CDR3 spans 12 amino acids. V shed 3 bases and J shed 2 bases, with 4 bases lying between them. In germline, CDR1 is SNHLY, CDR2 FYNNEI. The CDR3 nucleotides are TGTGCCAGCAGTGAGGGCAACACTGAAGCTTTCTTT. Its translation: CASSEGNTEAFF.

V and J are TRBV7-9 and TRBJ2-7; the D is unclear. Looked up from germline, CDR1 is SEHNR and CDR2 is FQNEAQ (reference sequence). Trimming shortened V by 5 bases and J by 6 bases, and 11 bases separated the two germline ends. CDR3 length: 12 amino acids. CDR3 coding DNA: TGTGCCAGCAGCGTCGGATCAACCGAGCAGTACTTC. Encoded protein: CASSVGSTEQYF.

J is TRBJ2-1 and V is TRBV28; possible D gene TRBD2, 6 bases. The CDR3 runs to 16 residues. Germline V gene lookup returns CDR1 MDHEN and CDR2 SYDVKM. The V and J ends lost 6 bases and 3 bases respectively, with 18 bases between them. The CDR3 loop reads CASSHFERAGYNEQFF. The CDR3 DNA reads TGTGCCAGCAGCCACTTCGAGCGGGCCGGCTACAATGAGCAGTTCTTC.

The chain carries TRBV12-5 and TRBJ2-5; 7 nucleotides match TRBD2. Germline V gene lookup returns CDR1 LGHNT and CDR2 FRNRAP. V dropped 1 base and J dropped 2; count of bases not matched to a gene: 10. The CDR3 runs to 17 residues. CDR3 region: CASGLGPPLAVQETQYF. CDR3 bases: TGTGCTAGTGGTTTGGGACCCCCTCTAGCGGTTCAAGAGACCCAGTACTTC.

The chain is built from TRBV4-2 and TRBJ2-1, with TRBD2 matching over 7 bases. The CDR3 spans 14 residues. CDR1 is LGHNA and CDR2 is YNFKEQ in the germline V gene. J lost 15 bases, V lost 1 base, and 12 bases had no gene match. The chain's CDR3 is CASSQALNTRGLFF. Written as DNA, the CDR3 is TGTGCCAGCAGCCAAGCCCTCAATACGCGGGGGTTGTTCTTC.

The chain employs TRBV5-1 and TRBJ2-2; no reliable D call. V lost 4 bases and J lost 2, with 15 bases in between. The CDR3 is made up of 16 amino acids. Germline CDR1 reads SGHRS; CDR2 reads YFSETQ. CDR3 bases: TGCGCCAGCAGCCCCCGGTATAGATCTAACACCGGGGAGCTGTTTTTT. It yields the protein CASSPRYRSNTGELFF.

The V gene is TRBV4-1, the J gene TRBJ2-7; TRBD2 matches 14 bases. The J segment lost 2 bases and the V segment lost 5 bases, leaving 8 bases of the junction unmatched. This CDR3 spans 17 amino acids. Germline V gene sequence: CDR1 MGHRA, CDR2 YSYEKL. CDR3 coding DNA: TGCGCCAGCAGCGGACAGACTAGCGGGGGGGCAACCTACGAGCAGTACTTC. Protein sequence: CASSGQTSGGATYEQYF.

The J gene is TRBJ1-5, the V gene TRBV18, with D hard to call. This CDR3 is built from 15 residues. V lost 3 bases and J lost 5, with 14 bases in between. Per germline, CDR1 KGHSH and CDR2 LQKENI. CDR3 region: CASSPGSEKYQPQHF. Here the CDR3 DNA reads TGTGCCAGCTCACCGGGGTCGGAGAAATATCAGCCCCAGCATTTT.

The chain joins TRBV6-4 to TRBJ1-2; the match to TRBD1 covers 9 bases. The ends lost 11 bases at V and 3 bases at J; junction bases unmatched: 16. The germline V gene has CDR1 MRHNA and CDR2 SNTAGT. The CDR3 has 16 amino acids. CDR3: CASLPGQGRWYYGYTF. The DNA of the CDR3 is TGTGCCTCACTGCCGGGACAGGGAAGATGGTACTATGGCTACACCTTC.

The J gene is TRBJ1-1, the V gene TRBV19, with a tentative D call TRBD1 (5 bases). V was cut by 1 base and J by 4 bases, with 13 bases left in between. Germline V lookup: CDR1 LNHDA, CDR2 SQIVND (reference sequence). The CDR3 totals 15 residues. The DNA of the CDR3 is TGTGCCAGTAGTATAGTAGGGACGGGGATCACTGAAGCTTTCTTT. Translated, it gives CASSIVGTGITEAFF.